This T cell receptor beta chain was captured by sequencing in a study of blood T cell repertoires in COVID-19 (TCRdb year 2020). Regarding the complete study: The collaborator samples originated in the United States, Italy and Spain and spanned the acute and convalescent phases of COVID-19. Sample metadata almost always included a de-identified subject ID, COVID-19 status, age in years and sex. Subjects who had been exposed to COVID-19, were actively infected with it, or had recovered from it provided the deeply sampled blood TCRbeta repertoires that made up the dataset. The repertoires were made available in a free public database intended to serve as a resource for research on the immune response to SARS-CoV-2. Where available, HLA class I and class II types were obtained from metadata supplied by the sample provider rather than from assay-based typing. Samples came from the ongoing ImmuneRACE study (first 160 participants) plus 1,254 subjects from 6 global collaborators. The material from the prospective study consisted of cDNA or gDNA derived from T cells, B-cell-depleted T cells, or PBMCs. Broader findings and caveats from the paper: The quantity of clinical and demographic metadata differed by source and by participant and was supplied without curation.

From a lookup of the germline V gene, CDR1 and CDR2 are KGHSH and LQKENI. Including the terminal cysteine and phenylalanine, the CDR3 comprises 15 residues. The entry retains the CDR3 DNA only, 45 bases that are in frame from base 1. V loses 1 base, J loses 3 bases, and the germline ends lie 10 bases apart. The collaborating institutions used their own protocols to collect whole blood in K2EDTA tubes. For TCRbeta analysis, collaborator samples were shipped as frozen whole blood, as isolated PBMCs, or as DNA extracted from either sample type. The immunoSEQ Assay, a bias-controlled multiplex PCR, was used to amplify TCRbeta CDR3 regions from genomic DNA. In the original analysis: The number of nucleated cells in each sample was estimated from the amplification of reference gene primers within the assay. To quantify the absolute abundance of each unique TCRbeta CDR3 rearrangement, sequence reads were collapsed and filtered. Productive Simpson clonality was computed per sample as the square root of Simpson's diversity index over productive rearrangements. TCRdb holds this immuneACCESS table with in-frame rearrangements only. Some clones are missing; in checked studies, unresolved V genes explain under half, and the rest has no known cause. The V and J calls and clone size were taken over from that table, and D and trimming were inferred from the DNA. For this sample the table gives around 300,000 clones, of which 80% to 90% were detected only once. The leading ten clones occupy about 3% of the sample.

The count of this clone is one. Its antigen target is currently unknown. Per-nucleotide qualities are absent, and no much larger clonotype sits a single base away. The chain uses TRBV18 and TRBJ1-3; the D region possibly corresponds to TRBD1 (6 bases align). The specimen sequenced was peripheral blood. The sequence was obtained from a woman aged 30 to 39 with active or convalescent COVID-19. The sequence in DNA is TGTGCCAGCTCACCACAGACAGGCCTTGGAAACACCATATATTTT. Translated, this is CASSPQTGLGNTIYF.